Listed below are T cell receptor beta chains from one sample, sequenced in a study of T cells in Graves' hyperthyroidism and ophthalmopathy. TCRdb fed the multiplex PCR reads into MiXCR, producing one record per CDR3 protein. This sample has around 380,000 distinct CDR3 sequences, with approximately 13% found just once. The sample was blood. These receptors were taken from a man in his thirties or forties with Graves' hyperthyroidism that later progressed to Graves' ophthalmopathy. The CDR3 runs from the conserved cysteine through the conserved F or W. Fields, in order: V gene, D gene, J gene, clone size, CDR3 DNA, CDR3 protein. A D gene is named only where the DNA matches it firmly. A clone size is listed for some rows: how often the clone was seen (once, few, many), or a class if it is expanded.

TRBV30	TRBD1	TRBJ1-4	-	TGTGCCTGGAGCGATGGACAGGGTGGAGAACTGTTTTTT	CAWSDGQGGELFF
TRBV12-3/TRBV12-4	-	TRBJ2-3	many	TGTGCCAGCAGCCGACGAAGGGCCACAGATACGCAGTATTTT	CASSRRRATDTQYF
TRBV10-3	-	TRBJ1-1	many	TGTGCCATCAGTGAGGTTGGGGGGTGGCTGAACACTGAAGCTTTCTTT	CAISEVGGWLNTEAFF
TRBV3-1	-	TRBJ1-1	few	TGTGCCAGCAGCCAAGATAACAGGGTTTGGACTGAAGCTTTCTTT	CASSQDNRVWTEAFF
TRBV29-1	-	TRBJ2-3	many	TGCAGCGTTGAAGATCAGGAGAGGGGCACAGATACGCAGTATTTT	CSVEDQERGTDTQYF
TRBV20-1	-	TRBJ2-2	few	TGCAGTGCTAGAAGTTACGGAACCGGGGAGCTGTTTTTT	CSARSYGTGELFF
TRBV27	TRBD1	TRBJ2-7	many	TGTGCCAGCGGCTGGACAGGGGAAGAGCAGTACTTC	CASGWTGEEQYF
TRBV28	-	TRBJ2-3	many	TGTGCCAGCAGTCCCACAGGGCCGTCATGGGGTACAAGCACAGATACGCAGTATTTT	CASSPTGPSWGTSTDTQYF
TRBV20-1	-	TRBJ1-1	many	TGCAGTGCTAGACCCCAGGTTTGGCCGAACACTGAAGCTTTCTTT	CSARPQVWPNTEAFF
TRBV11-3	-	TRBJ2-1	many	TGTGCCAGCAGCTTAGGGGGTTTGGGACTCCGAAGGGGCTATGAGCAGTTCTTC	CASSLGGLGLRRGYEQFF
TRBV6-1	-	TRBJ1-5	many	TGTGCCAGCAGCTCCCGGGAAAGGGGCAATCAGCCCCAGCATTTT	CASSSRERGNQPQHF
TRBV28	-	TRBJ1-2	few	TGTGCCAGCAGTTTGCAACGACAGGCGACCTATGGCTACACCTTC	CASSLQRQATYGYTF
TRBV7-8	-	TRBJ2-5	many	TGTGCCAGCAGCCCCCTACTCCATTCGGAGACCCAGTACTTC	CASSPLLHSETQYF
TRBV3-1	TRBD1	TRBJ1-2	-	TGTGCCAGCAGCCTAAAGGGACAGGTCTATGGCTACACCTTC	CASSLKGQVYGYTF
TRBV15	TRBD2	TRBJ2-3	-	TGTGACACCAGCAGAGATCTCGCCGGGGGGAATACGCAGTATTTT	CDTSRDLAGGNTQYF
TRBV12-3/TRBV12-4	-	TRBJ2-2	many	TGTGCCAGCAGCTTAGGGGGGGCTTCCACCGGGGAGCTGTTTTTT	CASSLGGASTGELFF
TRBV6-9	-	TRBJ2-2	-	TGTGCCAGCAGTTACGGAGTCACCGGGGAGCTGTTTTTT	CASSYGVTGELFF
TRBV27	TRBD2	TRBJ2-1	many	TGTGCCAGCAGTTTACAGCGGGGGTTTGAGCAGTTCTTC	CASSLQRGFEQFF
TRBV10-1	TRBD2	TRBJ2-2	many	TGCGCCAGCAGCGCGGGGGTCGGGGAGCTGTTTTTT	CASSAGVGELFF
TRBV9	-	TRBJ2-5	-	TGTGCCAGCAGCGTAGCTTCGGGGGCTATCTGGGAGACCCAGTACTTC	CASSVASGAIWETQYF
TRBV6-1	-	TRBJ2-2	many	TGTGCCAGCAGTACAAGACTAGATAGTACGTTCGGGGAGCTGTTTTTT	CASSTRLDSTFGELFF
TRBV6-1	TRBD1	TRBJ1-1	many	TGTGCCAGCAGTAATCCGGGACAGATTACTGAAGCTTTCTTT	CASSNPGQITEAFF
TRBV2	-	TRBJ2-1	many	TGTGCCATACCTGGGGGTAGCTCCTACAATGAGCAGTTCTTC	CAIPGGSSYNEQFF
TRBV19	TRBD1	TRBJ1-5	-	TGTGCCCGTTCAGACAGGGGAGGGAGTCAGCCCCAGCATTTT	CARSDRGGSQPQHF
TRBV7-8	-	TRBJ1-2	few	TGTGCCAGCAGCTTATTTTCAGGAACTAACTATGGCTACACCTTC	CASSLFSGTNYGYTF
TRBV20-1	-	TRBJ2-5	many	TGCAGTGCCCCTAGGGCCAGGGGGGGCGGCCCCCAGTACTTC	CSAPRARGGGPQYF
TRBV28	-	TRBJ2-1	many	TGTGCCAGCAGTGTACCCGACGCAAGCTCCTACAATGAGCAGTTCTTC	CASSVPDASSYNEQFF
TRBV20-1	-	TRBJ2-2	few	TGCAGTGCTAGAGTACCAGCGAACACCGGGGAGCTGTTTTTT	CSARVPANTGELFF
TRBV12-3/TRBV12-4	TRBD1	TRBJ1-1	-	TGTGCCAGCAAACAGGGGGTCTACACTGAAGCTTTCTTT	CASKQGVYTEAFF
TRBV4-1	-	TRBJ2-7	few	TGCGCCAGCAGCCAAGAAGACTACAGCTCCTACGAGCAGTACTTC	CASSQEDYSSYEQYF
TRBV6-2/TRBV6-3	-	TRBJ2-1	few	TGTGCCAGCCGATCGGGGGAGTCCTCCTACAATGAGCAGTTCTTC	CASRSGESSYNEQFF
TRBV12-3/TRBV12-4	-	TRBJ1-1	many	TGTGCCAGCAGTTATAGAGTAGACACTGAAGCTTTCTTT	CASSYRVDTEAFF
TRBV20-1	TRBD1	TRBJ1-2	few	TGCAGTGCTAATCGGGACAGGGGCGGAATTGGCTACACCTTC	CSANRDRGGIGYTF
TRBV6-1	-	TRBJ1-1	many	TGTGCCAGCAGACACGGACAGGAAGCTTTCTTT	CASRHGQEAFF
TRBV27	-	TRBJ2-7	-	TGTGCCAGCAGGGAGGGACTGGGGGAGCAGTACTTC	CASREGLGEQYF
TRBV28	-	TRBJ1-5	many	TGTGCCAGCAGTTCGTGGGGACAAGACCTTAAAAATCAGCCCCAGCATTTT	CASSSWGQDLKNQPQHF
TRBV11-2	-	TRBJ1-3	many	TGTGCCAGCAGCCCAGTTGGGAGCTCTGGAAACACCATATATTTT	CASSPVGSSGNTIYF
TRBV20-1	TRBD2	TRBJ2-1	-	TGCAGTGCTAGAGATCGCGTTGGCGGGGGGAGGAATGAGCAGTTCTTC	CSARDRVGGGRNEQFF
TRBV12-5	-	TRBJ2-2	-	TGTGCTAGTGGTTGGTGGGTCACCGGGGAGCTGTTTTTT	CASGWWVTGELFF
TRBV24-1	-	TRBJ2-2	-	TGTGCCACGACGGATTCGAACACCGGGGAGCTGTTTTTT	CATTDSNTGELFF